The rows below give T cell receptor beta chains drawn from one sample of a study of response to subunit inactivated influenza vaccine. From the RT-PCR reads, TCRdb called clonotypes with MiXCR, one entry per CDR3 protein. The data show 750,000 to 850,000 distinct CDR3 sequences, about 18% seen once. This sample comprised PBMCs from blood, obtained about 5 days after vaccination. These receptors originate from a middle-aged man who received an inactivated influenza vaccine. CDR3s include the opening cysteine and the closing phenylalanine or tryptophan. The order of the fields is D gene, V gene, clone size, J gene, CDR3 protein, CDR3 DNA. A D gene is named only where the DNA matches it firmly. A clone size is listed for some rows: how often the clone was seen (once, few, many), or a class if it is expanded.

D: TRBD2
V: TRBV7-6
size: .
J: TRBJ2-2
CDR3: CASSLEILAGGELFF
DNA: TGTGCCAGCAGCTTAGAAATACTAGCGGGCGGGGAGCTGTTTTTT

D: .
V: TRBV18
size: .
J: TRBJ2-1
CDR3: CASSPNQVGRNEQFF
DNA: TGTGCCAGCTCACCGAACCAAGTGGGGCGCAATGAGCAGTTCTTC

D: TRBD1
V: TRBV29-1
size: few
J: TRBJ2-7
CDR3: CSIGKGQGRLEQYF
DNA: TGCAGCATTGGGAAGGGACAGGGACGGCTAGAGCAGTACTTC

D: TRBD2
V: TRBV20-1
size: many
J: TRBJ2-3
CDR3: CSAGTSADTQYF
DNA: TGCAGTGCTGGGACTAGCGCAGATACGCAGTATTTT

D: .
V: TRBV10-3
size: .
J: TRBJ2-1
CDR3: CAISESKGSYNEQFF
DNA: TGTGCCATCAGTGAGTCGAAGGGGTCCTACAATGAGCAGTTCTTC

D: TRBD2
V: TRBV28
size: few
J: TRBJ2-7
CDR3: CASSRIGTSTSYEQYF
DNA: TGTGCCAGCAGTAGAATCGGGACTAGCACTTCCTACGAGCAGTACTTC

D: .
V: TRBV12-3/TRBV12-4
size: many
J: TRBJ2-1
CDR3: CASRTQYRAEEQFF
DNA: TGTGCCAGCAGAACTCAATACCGCGCGGAAGAGCAGTTCTTC

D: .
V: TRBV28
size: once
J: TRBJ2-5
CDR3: CASRVGRYTQETQYF
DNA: TGTGCCAGTCGAGTGGGCAGATACACGCAAGAGACCCAGTACTTC

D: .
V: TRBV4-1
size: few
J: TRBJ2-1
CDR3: CASSQDRVSFNEQFF
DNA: TGCGCCAGCAGCCAAGATCGGGTCAGCTTCAATGAGCAGTTCTTC

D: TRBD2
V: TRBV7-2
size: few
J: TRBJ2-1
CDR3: CASRRTSGAVNEQFF
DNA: TGTGCCAGCAGGCGGACTAGCGGGGCGGTTAATGAGCAGTTCTTC

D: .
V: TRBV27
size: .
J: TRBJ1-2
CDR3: CASSPRQSLYGYTF
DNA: TGTGCCAGCAGTCCCAGACAGTCCCTCTATGGCTACACCTTC

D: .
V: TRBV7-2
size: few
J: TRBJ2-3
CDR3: CASSSGDTRDTQYF
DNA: TGTGCCAGCAGCTCGGGGGACACCAGAGATACGCAGTATTTT

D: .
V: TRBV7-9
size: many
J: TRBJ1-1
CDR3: CASSLIRTEAFF
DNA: TGTGCCAGCAGCTTAATCCGGACTGAAGCTTTCTTT

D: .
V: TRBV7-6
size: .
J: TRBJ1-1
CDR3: CASSWATGLNTEAFF
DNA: TGTGCCAGCAGCTGGGCGACAGGATTGAACACTGAAGCTTTCTTT

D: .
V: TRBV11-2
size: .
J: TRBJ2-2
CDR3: CASSLMIGGVHGELFF
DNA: TGTGCCAGCAGCTTGATGATCGGGGGCGTTCACGGGGAGCTGTTTTTT

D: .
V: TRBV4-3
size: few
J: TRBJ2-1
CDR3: CASSQGGHIGYEQFF
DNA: TGCGCCAGCAGCCAAGGGGGACATATCGGATATGAGCAGTTCTTC

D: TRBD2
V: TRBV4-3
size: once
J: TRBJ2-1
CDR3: CASSQGPAGGNEQFF
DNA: TGCGCCAGCAGCCAAGGTCCGGCGGGGGGCAATGAGCAGTTCTTC

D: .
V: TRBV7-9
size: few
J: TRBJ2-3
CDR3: CASSPGTLHTDTQYF
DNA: TGTGCCAGCAGCCCCGGGACTCTCCACACAGATACGCAGTATTTT

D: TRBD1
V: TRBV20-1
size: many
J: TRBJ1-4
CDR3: CSARGGQAREKLFF
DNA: TGCAGTGCTAGAGGGGGACAGGCCAGAGAAAAACTGTTTTTT

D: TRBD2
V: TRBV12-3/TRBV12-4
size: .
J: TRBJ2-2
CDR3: CASSPGLAGLGELFF
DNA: TGTGCCAGCAGTCCGGGACTAGCGGGACTCGGGGAGCTGTTTTTT

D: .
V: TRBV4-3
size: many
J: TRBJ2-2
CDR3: CASSQVSPGTGELFF
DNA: TGCGCCAGCAGCCAAGTATCGCCGGGCACCGGGGAGCTGTTTTTT

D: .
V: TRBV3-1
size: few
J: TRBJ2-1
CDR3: CASSQTRSSYNEQFF
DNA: TGTGCCAGCAGCCAGACTCGAAGCTCCTACAATGAGCAGTTCTTC

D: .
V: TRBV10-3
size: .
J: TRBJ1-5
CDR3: CAISESAPNGTPQHF
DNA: TGTGCCATCAGTGAGTCGGCGCCAAATGGGACTCCCCAGCATTTT

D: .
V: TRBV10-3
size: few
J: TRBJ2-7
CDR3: CAITPGDGEQYF
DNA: TGTGCCATCACTCCGGGAGACGGGGAGCAGTACTTC

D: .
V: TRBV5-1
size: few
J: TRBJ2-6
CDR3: CASSLGALGANVLTF
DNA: TGCGCCAGCAGCTTGGGTGCGCTCGGGGCCAACGTCCTGACTTTC

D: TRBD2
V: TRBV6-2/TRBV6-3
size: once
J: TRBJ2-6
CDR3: CASSYSTSGRAWANVLTF
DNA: TGTGCCAGCAGTTACTCAACTAGCGGGAGGGCCTGGGCCAACGTCCTGACTTTC

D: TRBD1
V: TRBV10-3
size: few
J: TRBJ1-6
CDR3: CAISDRQGASPLHF
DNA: TGTGCCATCAGTGATCGGCAGGGGGCTTCACCCCTCCACTTT

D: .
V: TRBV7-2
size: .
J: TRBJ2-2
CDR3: CASRLHQGGTTGELFF
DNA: TGTGCCAGCAGATTACATCAGGGGGGGACCACCGGGGAGCTGTTTTTT